This T cell receptor (beta chain) was observed in a study of cytomegalovirus exposure and HLA in healthy donors. About the research overall: Inside one of the first data releases sat about 85 million unique TCRs taken from HLA-typed donors.

Whole-study results and caveats: Association of a missense DCLRE1C variant with TCR beta V- and J-gene trimming was reported in a later analysis.

Trimming at V came to 5 bases and at J to 7 bases, leaving 5 bases not matched to a gene. This CDR3 region has 12 residues. In germline, CDR1 is GTSNPN, CDR2 SVGIG (reference sequence). Comments on this clone: Its antigen remains unidentified.

Primers: 60 Vbeta forward and 13 Jbeta reverse. As originally analysed: In a later analysis, the count reached about 75 million unique TCR beta chains, with approximately 10 million shared. The table came from immunoSEQ multiplex PCR; TCRdb's copy has only in-frame clones and leaves some out. The DNA was the basis for D and trimming; V, J and clone size are from that table. The data hold 120,000 or so clones, with about 79% observed a single time. The chain has TRBV30 and TRBJ2-4, with TRBD1 identical over 7 bases. Sample: PBMCs. The sequence came from a woman aged 50 to 65 in good health and CMV-seronegative. DNA of the CDR3: TGTGCCTGGCTGGGGGACAGTAACATTCAGTACTTC. Its translation: CAWLGDSNIQYF.